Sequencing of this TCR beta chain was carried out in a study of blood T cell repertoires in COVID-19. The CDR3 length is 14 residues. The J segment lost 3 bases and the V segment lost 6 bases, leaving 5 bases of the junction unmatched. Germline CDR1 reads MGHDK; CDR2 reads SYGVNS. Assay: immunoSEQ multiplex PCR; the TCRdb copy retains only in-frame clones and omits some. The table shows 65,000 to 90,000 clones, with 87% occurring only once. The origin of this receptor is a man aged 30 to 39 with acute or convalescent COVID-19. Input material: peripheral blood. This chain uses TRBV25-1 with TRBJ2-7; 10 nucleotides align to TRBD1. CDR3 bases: TGTGCCAGCAGAGCGGACAGGGGGGACTACGAGCAGTACTTC. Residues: CASRADRGDYEQYF.